This section outlines one TCR beta chain sequence together with its context. Some clones are missing from TCRdb's copy, which holds only in-frame ones; the method was immunoSEQ multiplex PCR. The profile shows 270,000 or so clones, around 92% of them singletons. This sample stems from a study of blood T cell repertoires in COVID-19. V lost 6 bases to trimming and J lost 2 bases, with 14 bases between them. Germline-derived CDR1 and CDR2 are PRHDT and FYEKMQ (reference sequence). There are 16 residues in the CDR3. The TCR sequence derives from a woman younger than 45 with COVID-19, enrolled during active disease. The genes are TRBV13 and TRBJ1-6; no definite D call. The specimen sequenced was peripheral blood. The CDR3 bases are TGTGCCAGCAGTCCCAGAGGCAAGGCCTATAATTCACCCCTCCACTTT. It specifies CASSPRGKAYNSPLHF.